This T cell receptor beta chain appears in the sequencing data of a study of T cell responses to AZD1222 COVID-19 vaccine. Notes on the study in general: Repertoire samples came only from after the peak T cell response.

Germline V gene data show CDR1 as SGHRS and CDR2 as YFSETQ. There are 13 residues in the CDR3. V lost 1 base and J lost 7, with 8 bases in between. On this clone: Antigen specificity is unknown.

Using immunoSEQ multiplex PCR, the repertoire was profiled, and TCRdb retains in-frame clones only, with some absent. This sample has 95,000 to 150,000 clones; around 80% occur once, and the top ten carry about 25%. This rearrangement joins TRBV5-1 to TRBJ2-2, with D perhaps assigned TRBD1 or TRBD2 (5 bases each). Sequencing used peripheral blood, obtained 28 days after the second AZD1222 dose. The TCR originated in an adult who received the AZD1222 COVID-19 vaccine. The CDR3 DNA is TGCGCCAGCAGCTTGAGTGGGGGCGGGGAGCTGTTTTTT. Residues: CASSLSGGGELFF.